This T cell receptor beta chain was sequenced for a study of T cells in Graves' hyperthyroidism and ophthalmopathy. Clinical symptoms, serum thyroxine, TRAb, thyroid ultrasound and orbital computed tomography informed diagnoses. RNA transcripts yielded amplified TCR beta CDR3 regions. Carried out on the TCR CDR3, a first-round RT-PCR used the HTBI primer set. TCRdb processed the multiplex PCR reads anew with MiXCR; each CDR3 protein has one entry. Here the sample spans about 92,000 distinct CDR3 sequences, over 50% being singletons. Sequenced: blood. The receptor was isolated from a woman between 35 and 50 years old with Graves' hyperthyroidism.

The CDR3 DNA reads as TGTGCCAGCAGTTACCGACAGTATGGCTACACCTTC. This sequence encodes CASSYRQYGYTF. V gene TRBV28 combines with J gene TRBJ1-2, with a tentative D call TRBD1 (5 bases). Trimming shortened V by 4 bases and J by 5 bases, and 8 bases separated the two germline ends. The CDR3 covers 12 residues. Germline loops: CDR1 MDHEN, CDR2 SYDVKM.